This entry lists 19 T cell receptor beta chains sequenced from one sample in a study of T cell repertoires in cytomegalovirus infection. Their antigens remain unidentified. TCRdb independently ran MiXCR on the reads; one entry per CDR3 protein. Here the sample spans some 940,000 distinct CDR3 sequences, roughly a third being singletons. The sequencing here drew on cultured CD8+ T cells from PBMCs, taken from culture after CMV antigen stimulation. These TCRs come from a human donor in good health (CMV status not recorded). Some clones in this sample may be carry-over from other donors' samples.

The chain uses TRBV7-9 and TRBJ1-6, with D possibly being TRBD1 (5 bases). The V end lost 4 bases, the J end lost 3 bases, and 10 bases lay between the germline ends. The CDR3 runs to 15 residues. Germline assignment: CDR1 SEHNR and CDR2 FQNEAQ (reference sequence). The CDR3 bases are TGTGCCAGCAGCTCCCCTGACAGCTATAATTCACCCCTCCACTTT. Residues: CASSSPDSYNSPLHF. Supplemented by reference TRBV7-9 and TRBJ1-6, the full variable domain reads DTGVSQNPRHKITKRGQNVTFRCDPISEHNRLYWYRQTLGQGPEFLTYFQNEAQLEKSRLLSDRFSAERPKGSFSTLEIQRTEQGDSAMYLCASSSPDSYNSPLHFGNGTRLTVT.

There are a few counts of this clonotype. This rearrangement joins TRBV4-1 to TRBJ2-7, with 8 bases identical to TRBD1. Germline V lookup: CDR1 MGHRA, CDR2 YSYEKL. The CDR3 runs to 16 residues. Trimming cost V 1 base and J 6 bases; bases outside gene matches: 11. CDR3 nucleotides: TGCGCCAGCAGCCAAGGGAGCAACAGGGGGACTGGCGAGCAGTACTTC. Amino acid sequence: CASSQGSNRGTGEQYF.

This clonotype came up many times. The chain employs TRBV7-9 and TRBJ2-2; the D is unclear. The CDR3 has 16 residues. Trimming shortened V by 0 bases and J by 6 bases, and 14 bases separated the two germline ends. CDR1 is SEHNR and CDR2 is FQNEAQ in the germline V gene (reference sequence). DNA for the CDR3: TGTGCCAGCAGCTTAGCGGTTTGGGTATCGGCCGGGGAGCTGTTTTTT. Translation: CASSLAVWVSAGELFF.

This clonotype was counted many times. The CDR3 DNA sequence: TGTGCCAGCAACAAGCGGGGGGGAGGGATGAATGAGCAGTTCTTC. As protein: CASNKRGGGMNEQFF. V and J are TRBV14 and TRBJ2-1; 10 bases are a match to TRBD2. Germline V gene lookup returns CDR1 SGHDN and CDR2 FVKESK. The length of the CDR3 is 15 residues. The V segment lost 7 bases and the J segment 7 bases; nucleotides outside the gene matches: 10.

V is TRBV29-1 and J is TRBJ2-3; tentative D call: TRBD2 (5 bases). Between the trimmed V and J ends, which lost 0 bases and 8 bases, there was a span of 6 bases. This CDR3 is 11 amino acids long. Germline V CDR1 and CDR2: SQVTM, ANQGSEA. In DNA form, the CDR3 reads TGCAGCGTTGAAGACGAGGGTACGCAGTATTTT. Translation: CSVEDEGTQYF.

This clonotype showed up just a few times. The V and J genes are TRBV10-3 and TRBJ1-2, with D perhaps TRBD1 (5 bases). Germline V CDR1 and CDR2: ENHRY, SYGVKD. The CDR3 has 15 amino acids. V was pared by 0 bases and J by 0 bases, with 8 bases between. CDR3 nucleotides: TGTGCCATCAGTGAGTCCGAGGGGCCTAACTATGGCTACACCTTC. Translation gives CAISESEGPNYGYTF.

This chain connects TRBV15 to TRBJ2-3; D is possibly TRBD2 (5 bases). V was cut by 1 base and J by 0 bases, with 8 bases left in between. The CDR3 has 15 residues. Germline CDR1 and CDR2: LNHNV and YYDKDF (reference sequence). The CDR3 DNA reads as TGTGCCACCAGCAGAGGATCGGGAAGCACAGATACGCAGTATTTT. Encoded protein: CATSRGSGSTDTQYF.

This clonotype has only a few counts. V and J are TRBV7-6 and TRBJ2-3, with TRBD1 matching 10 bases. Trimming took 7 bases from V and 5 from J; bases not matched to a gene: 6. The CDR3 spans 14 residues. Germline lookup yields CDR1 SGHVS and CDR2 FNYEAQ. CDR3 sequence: CASTQTGGKDTQYF. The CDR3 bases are TGTGCCAGCACCCAGACAGGGGGCAAAGATACGCAGTATTTT.

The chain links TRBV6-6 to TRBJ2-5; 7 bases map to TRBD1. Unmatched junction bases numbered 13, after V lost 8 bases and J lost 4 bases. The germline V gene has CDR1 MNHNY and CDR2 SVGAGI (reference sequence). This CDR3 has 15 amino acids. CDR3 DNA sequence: TGTGCCAGCGGTCCCCGTGGACAGGCCCGAGAGACCCAGTACTTC. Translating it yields CASGPRGQARETQYF.

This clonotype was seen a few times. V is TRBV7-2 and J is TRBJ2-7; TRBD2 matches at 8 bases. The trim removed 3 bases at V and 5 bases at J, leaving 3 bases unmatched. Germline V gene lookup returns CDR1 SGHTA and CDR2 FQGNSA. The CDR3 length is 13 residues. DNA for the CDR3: TGTGCCAGCAGCTTGGGCGGGGGGAACGAGCAGTACGTC. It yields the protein CASSLGGGNEQYV.

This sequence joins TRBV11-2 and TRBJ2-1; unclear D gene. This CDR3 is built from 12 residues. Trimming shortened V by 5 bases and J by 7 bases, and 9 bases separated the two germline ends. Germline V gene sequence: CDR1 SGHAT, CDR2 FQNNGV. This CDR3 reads CASSIDKNEQFF. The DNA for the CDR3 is TGTGCCAGCAGCATTGACAAAAATGAGCAGTTCTTC.

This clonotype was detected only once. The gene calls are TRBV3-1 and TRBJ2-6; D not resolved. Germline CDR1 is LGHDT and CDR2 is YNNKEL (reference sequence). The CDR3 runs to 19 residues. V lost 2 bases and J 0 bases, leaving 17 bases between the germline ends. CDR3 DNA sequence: TGTGCCAGCAGCCAATTGATCGGACGGAGTCACTCTGGGGCCAACGTCCTGACTTTC. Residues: CASSQLIGRSHSGANVLTF.

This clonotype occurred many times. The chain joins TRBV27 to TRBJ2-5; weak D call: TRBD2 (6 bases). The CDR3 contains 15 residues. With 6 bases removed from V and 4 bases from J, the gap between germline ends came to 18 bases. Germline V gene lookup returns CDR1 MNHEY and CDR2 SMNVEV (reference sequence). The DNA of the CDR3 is TGTGCCAGCAGCTTAGGGCGGGGCCCAGGAGAGACCCAGTACTTC. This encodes CASSLGRGPGETQYF.

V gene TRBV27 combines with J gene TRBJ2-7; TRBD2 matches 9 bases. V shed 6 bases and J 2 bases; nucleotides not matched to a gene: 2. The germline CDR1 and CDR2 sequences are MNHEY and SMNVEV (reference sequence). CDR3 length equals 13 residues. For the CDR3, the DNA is TGTGCCAGCAGGGGGACTAGCACCTACGAGCAGTACTTC. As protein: CASRGTSTYEQYF.

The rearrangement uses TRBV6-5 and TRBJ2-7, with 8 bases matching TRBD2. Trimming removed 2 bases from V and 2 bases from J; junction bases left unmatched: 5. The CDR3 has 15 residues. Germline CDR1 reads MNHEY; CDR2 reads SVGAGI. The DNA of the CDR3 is TGTGCCAGCAGTTACGGGTCGGGGGGGCCCTACGAGCAGTACTTC. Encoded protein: CASSYGSGGPYEQYF.

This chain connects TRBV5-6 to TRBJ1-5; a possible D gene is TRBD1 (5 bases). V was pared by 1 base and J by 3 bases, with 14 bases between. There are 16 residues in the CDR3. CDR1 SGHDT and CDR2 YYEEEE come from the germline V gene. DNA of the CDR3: TGTGCCAGCAGCTTGATGACAGCCTACCCCAATCAGCCCCAGCATTTT. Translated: CASSLMTAYPNQPQHF.

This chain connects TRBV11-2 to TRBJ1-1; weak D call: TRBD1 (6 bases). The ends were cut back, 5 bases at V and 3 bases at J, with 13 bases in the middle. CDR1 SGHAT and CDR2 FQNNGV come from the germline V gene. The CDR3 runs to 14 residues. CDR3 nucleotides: TGTGCCAGCAGCCCCCAGGACAGTGACACTGAAGCTTTCTTT. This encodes CASSPQDSDTEAFF.

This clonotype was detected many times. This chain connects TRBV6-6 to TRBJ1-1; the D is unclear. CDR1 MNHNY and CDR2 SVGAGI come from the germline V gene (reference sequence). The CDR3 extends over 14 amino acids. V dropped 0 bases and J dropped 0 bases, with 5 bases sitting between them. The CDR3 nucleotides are TGTGCCAGCAGTTACTCAGGGATGAACACTGAAGCTTTCTTT. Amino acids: CASSYSGMNTEAFF.

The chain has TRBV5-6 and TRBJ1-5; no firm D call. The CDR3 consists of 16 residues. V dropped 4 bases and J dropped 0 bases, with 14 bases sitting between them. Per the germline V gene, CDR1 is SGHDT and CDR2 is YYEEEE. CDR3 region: CASSPKDQASNQPQHF. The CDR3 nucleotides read TGTGCCAGCAGCCCAAAGGACCAGGCTAGCAATCAGCCCCAGCATTTT.